The present T cell receptor beta chain was sequenced within a study of T cell changes during pregnancy in multiple sclerosis. This CDR3 has 12 amino acids. V dropped 3 bases and J dropped 16 bases, with 16 bases sitting between them. The germline V gene encodes CDR1 GTSNPN and CDR2 SVGIG (reference sequence). Produced via immunoSEQ multiplex PCR; TCRdb's table is partial and in-frame only. The repertoire holds about 36,000 clones, with 80% to 95% as singletons. This clonotype was sampled from a female donor in good health, enrolled as a control in a pregnancy study. The sequencing here drew on CD4+ T cells from peripheral blood mononuclear cells, taken in the third trimester of pregnancy. The V and J genes are TRBV30 and TRBJ1-6, with D possibly TRBD1 on 5 matching bases. The CDR3 bases are TGTGCCTGGAGCCAGAACAGACAGCCACTCCACTTT. Amino acids: CAWSQNRQPLHF.